One and the same sample provided the 12 T cell receptor beta chains below, sequenced in a study of blood T cell repertoires in COVID-19. TCRdb keeps only in-frame clones here, not all; method: immunoSEQ multiplex PCR. The data contain 300,000 to 400,000 clones, roughly 88% of them singletons. Material: PBMCs or T cells enriched from blood (not recorded which). Source of these receptors: a man in his thirties or forties who had recovered from COVID-19.

V is TRBV5-1 and J is TRBJ2-1, with 8 bases matching TRBD2. CDR1 is SGHRS and CDR2 is YFSETQ in the germline V gene. There are 15 residues in the CDR3. J gave up 2 bases and V 7 bases, and 8 bases lay outside the gene matches. The DNA of the CDR3 is TGCGCCAGCCGCCCAGCGGGGGACCCCTACAATGAGCAGTTCTTC. It translates to CASRPAGDPYNEQFF.

The chain carries TRBV2 and TRBJ2-3, with TRBD1 matching over 8 bases. The CDR3 length is 15 residues. After removal of 5 bases from V and 4 bases from J, the junction contained 8 bases not matched to a gene. The germline gives CDR1 SNHLY, CDR2 FYNNEI. In DNA, the CDR3 is TGTGCCAGCAGTTCCGGACAGGGTTTGGCAGATACGCAGTATTTT. Protein: CASSSGQGLADTQYF.

V gene TRBV14 combines with J gene TRBJ1-2; possible D gene TRBD1, 5 bases. The CDR3 runs 15 residues. Germline assignment: CDR1 SGHDN and CDR2 FVKESK. Between the trimmed V and J ends, which lost 1 base and 6 bases, there was a span of 15 bases. This chain's CDR3 is CASSQGGRGGDGYTF. CDR3 coding DNA: TGTGCCAGCAGCCAAGGCGGGCGAGGAGGGGATGGCTACACCTTC.

This clone was detected only once. J is TRBJ1-5 and V is TRBV20-1; D gene ambiguous. V lost 3 bases and J 3 bases, leaving 12 bases between the germline ends. The germline V gene has CDR1 DFQATT and CDR2 SNEGSKA (reference sequence). The CDR3 is 14 amino acids. CDR3 in DNA: TGCAGTGCTAGTTTTCGACGGGACAATCAGCCCCAGCATTTT. The encoded protein is CSASFRRDNQPQHF.

This rearrangement joins TRBV10-3 to TRBJ2-1, with TRBD2 matching over 13 bases. This CDR3 comprises 16 residues. Trimming took 7 bases from V and 0 from J; bases not matched to a gene: 3. Per germline, CDR1 ENHRY and CDR2 SYGVKD. The CDR3 nucleotides read TGTGCCATCATGGGACTAGCGGGGAGCTCCTACAATGAGCAGTTCTTC. This encodes CAIMGLAGSSYNEQFF.

The J gene is TRBJ2-7, the V gene TRBV30, with 7 bases identical to TRBD1. Germline V lookup: CDR1 GTSNPN, CDR2 SVGIG (reference sequence). V dropped 3 bases and J dropped 4; count of bases not matched to a gene: 6. The CDR3 is 13 amino acids. The CDR3 loop reads CAWRSGGLYEQYF. The CDR3 DNA reads TGTGCCTGGAGGTCAGGGGGTCTTTACGAGCAGTACTTC.

The V gene is TRBV27, the J gene TRBJ2-6; D not certain. Trimming took 0 bases from V and 0 from J, leaving 9 bases between them. Per germline, CDR1 MNHEY and CDR2 SMNVEV (reference sequence). This CDR3 is built from 17 residues. The CDR3 loop reads CASSLSRPLSGANVLTF. The DNA for the CDR3 is TGTGCCAGCAGTTTATCGAGGCCACTCTCTGGGGCCAACGTCCTGACTTTC.

V and J are TRBV6-5 and TRBJ2-3; possibly TRBD2 for D (7 bases). The germline V gene encodes CDR1 MNHEY and CDR2 SVGAGI. With 4 bases removed from V and 2 bases from J, the gap between germline ends came to 13 bases. The CDR3 has 15 amino acids. The DNA for the CDR3 is TGTGCCAGCAGTTCACGGGGGGCGCCCACAGATACGCAGTATTTT. Encoded protein: CASSSRGAPTDTQYF.

This sequence joins TRBV5-1 and TRBJ1-3; maybe TRBD1 (5 bases). Trimming pared 4 bases from V and 0 bases from J, leaving 11 bases between. The germline CDR1 and CDR2 sequences are SGHRS and YFSETQ. The CDR3 is made up of 15 amino acids. The chain's CDR3 is CASSTSGDSGNTIYF. The CDR3 coding sequence is TGCGCCAGCAGCACCTCGGGGGACTCTGGAAACACCATATATTTT.

The chain uses TRBV19 and TRBJ1-1; D remains ambiguous. In germline, CDR1 is LNHDA, CDR2 SQIVND (reference sequence). This CDR3 is built from 15 residues. With 7 bases removed from V and 1 base from J, the gap between germline ends came to 16 bases. The CDR3 region is CASIRLEEQNTEAFF. The CDR3 DNA sequence: TGTGCCAGTATCCGGTTGGAGGAGCAGAACACTGAAGCTTTCTTT.

The gene calls are TRBV5-6 and TRBJ1-2; a weak D match, TRBD1 (5 bases). V was clipped by 4 bases and J by 2 bases, with 6 bases between them. CDR3 length: 12 amino acids. The germline CDR1 and CDR2 sequences are SGHDT and YYEEEE. As DNA, the CDR3 is TGTGCCAGCAGCGCAGGGAACTATGGCTACACCTTC. Its protein is CASSAGNYGYTF.

The chain has TRBV6-5 and TRBJ2-3; 9 nucleotides match TRBD2. V shed 0 bases, J shed 5 bases, and the junction held 6 bases outside the gene matches. This CDR3 has 16 residues. CDR1 and CDR2 (germline): MNHEY, SVGAGI. The DNA of the CDR3 is TGTGCCAGCAGTTACTCTATAGCGGGGGATAAAGATACGCAGTATTTT. Protein sequence: CASSYSIAGDKDTQYF.